This T cell receptor (beta chain) emerged from a study of cytomegalovirus exposure and HLA in healthy donors. The PCR made use of 60 Vbeta and 13 Jbeta primers. Repertoires were generated with immunoSEQ multiplex PCR, while TCRdb's copy carries only in-frame clones and drops some. The repertoire holds around 140,000 clones, with 65% to 85% as singletons. Study-wide points: Among TCR sequences, most were rare, though some public TCRs appeared in many donors.

Worth noting for this clone: Its antigen is unidentified.

This receptor was identified in a male donor in good health and CMV-seronegative. Input material: PBMCs.

Here the CDR3 DNA reads TGTGCCAGCAGTTACAATGGCCAGGGGTTGACCTACGAGCAGTACTTC. This codes for CASSYNGQGLTYEQYF. The V and J genes are TRBV6-5 and TRBJ2-7, with D perhaps TRBD1 (6 bases). CDR3 length: 16 amino acids. The germline gives CDR1 MNHEY, CDR2 SVGAGI. Trimming shortened V by 2 bases and J by 2 bases, and 16 bases separated the two germline ends.